This TCR beta chain is drawn from a study of shared T cell receptors in the human thymus. The data were produced by immunoSEQ multiplex PCR, yet TCRdb's version contains in-frame clones alone and is incomplete. This repertoire shows under 700,000 clones, approximately 78% found once; its top ten account for less than 0.015%. Trimming cost V 3 bases and J 3 bases; bases outside gene matches: 4. There are 14 residues in the CDR3. CDR1 and CDR2 (germline): MDHEN, SYDVKM. The sample also formed part of further work on human thymus T cells. That paper adds: Donors were healthy Finnish infants having corrective surgery for congenital heart defects. Obtained as resections during corrective heart surgery, the thymus tissue was then studied. The authors found apparently biased V and J gene usage in thymic and blood repertoires.

This sequence joins TRBV28 and TRBJ1-2; TRBD1 matches 7 bases. This receptor was obtained from a boy younger than two with a congenital heart defect. Material for sequencing was thymocytes. CDR3 sequence: CASSLTGTDYGYTF. In DNA, the CDR3 is TGTGCCAGCAGTTTGACCGGGACAGACTATGGCTACACCTTC.